This is a list of T cell receptor beta chains from one sample in a study of cytomegalovirus exposure and HLA in healthy donors. Method: immunoSEQ multiplex PCR; TCRdb's copy keeps in-frame clones and lacks some. The sample records about 120,000 clones, approximately 81% being singletons. Sequencing input: PBMCs. These receptors came from a man under 40 in good health and CMV-seropositive. Each CDR3 is given with its conserved first and last residue. A D gene is named only where the DNA matches it firmly. Not all rows give a size; the values are once, few, many and, for expanded clones, a class.

d_call: .
v_call: TRBV6-6
j_call: TRBJ2-4
clone_size: few
cdr3_aa: CASSRPMEEKYF
cdr3_nt: TGTGCCAGCAGCCGCCCCATGGAGGAAAAGTACTTC

d_call: TRBD2
v_call: TRBV7-3
j_call: TRBJ2-7
clone_size: .
cdr3_aa: CASSLTSGSMYEQYF
cdr3_nt: TGTGCCAGCAGCTTAACTAGCGGGAGTATGTACGAGCAGTACTTC

d_call: TRBD2
v_call: TRBV7-3
j_call: TRBJ2-3
clone_size: .
cdr3_aa: CASSTGLAGDTQYF
cdr3_nt: TGTGCCAGCAGCACGGGACTAGCAGGTGATACGCAGTATTTT

d_call: TRBD1
v_call: TRBV10-1
j_call: TRBJ2-7
clone_size: .
cdr3_aa: CASSEASGQGNCEQYF
cdr3_nt: TGCGCCAGCAGTGAGGCCTCGGGACAGGGGAATTGCGAGCAGTACTTC

d_call: .
v_call: TRBV6-1
j_call: TRBJ1-6
clone_size: once
cdr3_aa: CASSDPGGGYSPLHF
cdr3_nt: TGTGCCAGCAGTGACCCCGGGGGAGGGTATTCACCCCTCCACTTT

d_call: .
v_call: TRBV19
j_call: TRBJ2-4
clone_size: .
cdr3_aa: CASVRELAKNIQYF
cdr3_nt: TGTGCCAGTGTCAGGGAACTAGCCAAAAACATTCAGTACTTC

d_call: TRBD1
v_call: TRBV5-4
j_call: TRBJ2-1
clone_size: .
cdr3_aa: CASSLVYRGNEQFF
cdr3_nt: TGTGCCAGCAGCTTGGTATACAGGGGAAATGAGCAGTTCTTC

d_call: .
v_call: TRBV7-3
j_call: TRBJ2-7
clone_size: .
cdr3_aa: CASSLNIPPYEQYF
cdr3_nt: TGTGCCAGCAGCTTAAACATCCCCCCCTACGAGCAGTACTTC

d_call: TRBD1
v_call: TRBV2
j_call: TRBJ1-1
clone_size: .
cdr3_aa: CASSVVRGATEAFF
cdr3_nt: TGTGCCAGCAGTGTAGTCAGGGGGGCCACTGAAGCTTTCTTT

d_call: .
v_call: TRBV7-2
j_call: TRBJ2-7
clone_size: .
cdr3_aa: CASSLRTSLYEQYF
cdr3_nt: TGTGCCAGCAGCTTACGTACATCCCTCTACGAGCAGTACTTC

d_call: TRBD2
v_call: TRBV7-2
j_call: TRBJ2-1
clone_size: .
cdr3_aa: CASSREASGGPPKFF
cdr3_nt: TGTGCCAGCAGCCGTGAGGCTAGCGGGGGGCCCCCAAAGTTCTTC

d_call: .
v_call: TRBV18
j_call: TRBJ1-2
clone_size: .
cdr3_aa: CASSSQGQGGYTF
cdr3_nt: TGTGCCAGCTCCTCCCAGGGGCAGGGTGGCTACACCTTC